This paragraph covers one TCR beta chain sequence. The antigen is unknown. This entry belongs to a study of shared clonotypes between healthy human individuals. The method was immunoSEQ multiplex PCR; TCRdb's version includes in-frame clones alone and lacks a portion of them. The repertoire holds roughly 1,800,000 clones, approximately 95% seen once, with 1.2% in the top ten. The CDR3 sequence is 15 residues long. Germline V gene data show CDR1 as WSHSY and CDR2 as SAAADI. Trimming pared 3 bases from V and 4 bases from J, leaving 14 bases between. The naive CD8 population came from CD45RO-negative cells selected for CCR7, without terminally differentiated effector memory CD45RA+ cells. There were only Caucasian adults among the donors, and all lived in Nashville, Tennessee. Broader study findings: A small donor pool kept down the genetic and exposure-history diversity that was represented.

Material for sequencing was naive CD8+ T cells sorted from blood. This chain uses TRBV10-2 with TRBJ2-3; D may be TRBD2 (5 bases). This sequence originates from a man younger than 35 in good health. This CDR3 is CASSEGLASPDTQYF. The CDR3 coding sequence is TGCGCCAGCAGTGAAGGGCTAGCTAGCCCAGATACGCAGTATTTT.